The 19 T cell receptor beta chains below all came from one sample that was sequenced in a study of cytomegalovirus exposure and HLA in healthy donors. The study ran its PCR with 60 Vbeta and 13 Jbeta primers. TCRdb's table, derived via immunoSEQ multiplex PCR, lists solely in-frame clones and lacks some. This sample carries more than 150,000 clones, 80% to 85% of them seen once, and the ten largest clones take about 6%. The sequenced material came from PBMCs. Receptor source: a man aged 40-50 years in good health and CMV-seropositive.

The chain has TRBV27 and TRBJ2-3; perhaps TRBD1 as D (6 bases). Trimming took off 7 bases at V and 4 bases at J, with 21 bases between the two ends. Germline V gene sequence: CDR1 MNHEY, CDR2 SMNVEV (reference sequence). The CDR3 spans 16 residues. The CDR3 sequence is CASTKGGPERSDTQYF. Written as DNA, the CDR3 is TGTGCCAGCACCAAAGGGGGACCCGAAAGGTCAGATACGCAGTATTTT.

The chain couples TRBV7-3 to TRBJ1-2; 8 positions agree with TRBD1. The V gene end was trimmed by 5 bases and the J gene end by 7 bases; junction bases not matched to a gene: 9. The CDR3 runs to 14 residues. Germline lookup yields CDR1 SGHTA and CDR2 FQGTGA. The CDR3 bases are TGTGCCAGCAGCCCGACAGGGGAAGAAGGTGGCTACACCTTC. Translation gives CASSPTGEEGGYTF.

The chain recombines TRBV6-6 with TRBJ2-7, with 8 bases fitting TRBD1. This CDR3 comprises 15 residues. In germline, CDR1 is MNHNY, CDR2 SVGAGI (reference sequence). The ends lost 6 bases at V and 2 bases at J; junction bases unmatched: 9. Here the CDR3 DNA reads TGTGCCAGCAGCGCCGGGACAGGCGATACCTACGAGCAGTACTTC. Amino acids: CASSAGTGDTYEQYF.

The chain couples TRBV5-1 to TRBJ2-2; TRBD1 matches at 8 bases. The CDR3 length is 14 residues. The germline CDR1 and CDR2 sequences are SGHRS and YFSETQ. V trimming: 1 base; J trimming: 4 bases; junction bases outside the gene matches: 0. CDR3 DNA: TGCGCCAGCAGCTTGACAGGGGGCACCGGGGAGCTGTTTTTT. As protein: CASSLTGGTGELFF.

The V gene is TRBV5-8, the J gene TRBJ1-2; D gene ambiguous. The CDR3 extends over 17 amino acids. Germline V CDR1 and CDR2: SGHTS, YDEGEE. Between the trimmed V and J ends, which lost 1 base and 2 bases, there was a span of 18 bases. Here the CDR3 DNA reads TGTGCCAGCAGCTTGCGTGGAGGACCTTTAAGAAACTATGGCTACACCTTC. The encoded protein is CASSLRGGPLRNYGYTF.

The chain carries TRBV5-1 and TRBJ2-3; perhaps TRBD2 as D (6 bases). This CDR3 has 15 residues. CDR1 SGHRS and CDR2 YFSETQ come from the germline V gene. Trimming removed 0 bases from V and 4 bases from J, with 12 bases in between. The CDR3, as DNA: TGCGCCAGCAGCTTGGAAAAGCGGGCGGCAGATACGCAGTATTTT. Encoded protein: CASSLEKRAADTQYF.

J is TRBJ1-2 and V is TRBV6-6, with 8 bases lining up with TRBD1. Germline assignment: CDR1 MNHNY and CDR2 SVGAGI (reference sequence). The CDR3 has 15 amino acids. The J segment lost 5 bases and the V segment lost 2 bases, leaving 7 bases of the junction unmatched. This chain's CDR3 is CASSYADRVEYGYTF. The CDR3 region has the DNA TGTGCCAGCAGTTACGCGGACAGGGTCGAATATGGCTACACCTTC.

V is TRBV27 and J is TRBJ1-3; D ambiguous. The germline V gene has CDR1 MNHEY and CDR2 SMNVEV (reference sequence). This CDR3 contains 15 residues. V dropped 4 bases and J dropped 3 bases, with 13 bases sitting between them. The CDR3 region has the DNA TGTGCCAGCAGTTCAGTGGCAGGTAGTGGAAACACCATATATTTT. This translates into CASSSVAGSGNTIYF.

The chain recombines TRBV10-2 with TRBJ2-3; 11 bases fit TRBD2. Germline values: CDR1 WSHSY, CDR2 SAAADI. J was trimmed by 0 bases and V by 10 bases; bases with no gene match: 12. The CDR3 consists of 17 residues. The CDR3 spells CAKGGGSGGDSTDTQYF. DNA for the CDR3: TGCGCCAAAGGCGGGGGTAGCGGGGGGGATAGCACAGATACGCAGTATTTT.

This sequence joins TRBV19 and TRBJ2-7; a weak D match, TRBD1 (6 bases). V was shortened by 8 bases and J by 3 bases, with 14 bases between the two germline ends. CDR3 length: 13 residues. Germline loops: CDR1 LNHDA, CDR2 SQIVND (reference sequence). In DNA, the CDR3 is TGTGCCAGTTCCCCGGGACACAACTACGAGCAGTACTTC. This gives the protein CASSPGHNYEQYF. The variable domain in full, with the rest retrieved from reference TRBV19 and TRBJ2-7, is DGGITQSPKYLFRKEGQNVTLSCEQNLNHDAMYWYRQDPGQGLRLIYYSQIVNDFQKGDIAEGYSVSREKKESFPLTVTSAQKNPTAFYLCASSPGHNYEQYFGPGTRLTVT.

The chain links TRBV27 to TRBJ2-7; TRBD1 agrees at 9 bases. Germline V lookup: CDR1 MNHEY, CDR2 SMNVEV (reference sequence). The J segment lost 5 bases and the V segment lost 4 bases, leaving 6 bases of the junction unmatched. The CDR3 is 14 amino acids. In DNA form, the CDR3 reads TGTGCCAGCAGTTCAGGACAGGGGTCCAACGAGCAGTACTTC. The encoded protein is CASSSGQGSNEQYF.

The chain links TRBV28 to TRBJ1-2; 9 nucleotides align to TRBD1. V lost 5 bases to trimming and J lost 8 bases; unmatched junction nucleotides: 9. The germline V gene has CDR1 MDHEN and CDR2 SYDVKM. The CDR3 spans 14 residues. The DNA for the CDR3 is TGTGCCAGCAGTCTGACAGGGGGAATAGGCGGCTACACCTTC. It translates to CASSLTGGIGGYTF.

In this sample, this clone turned up a few times. The CDR3: CASSSSGRSGHVSSDTEAFF. The CDR3 DNA follows: TGCGCCAGCAGCTCATCGGGTAGGTCGGGACACGTTTCATCGGACACTGAAGCTTTCTTT. The J gene is TRBJ1-1, the V gene TRBV5-1; D possibly corresponds to TRBD1 (6 bases). The V end was cut by 3 bases, the J end by 3 bases, with 30 bases between. The germline V gene has CDR1 SGHRS and CDR2 YFSETQ. The CDR3 consists of 20 residues.

Details on this clone: The same CDR3 also results from other DNA sequences found in this sample. V gene TRBV7-2 combines with J gene TRBJ2-7, with D possibly being TRBD1 (5 bases). Per germline, CDR1 SGHTA and CDR2 FQGNSA. The CDR3 spans 12 residues. V was pared by 5 bases and J by 1 base, with 6 bases between. CDR3 nucleotides: TGTGCCAGCAGCCGGACATCCTACGAGCAGTACTTC. Amino acids: CASSRTSYEQYF.

The chain is built from TRBV5-6 and TRBJ1-1, with D perhaps matching TRBD1 (6 bases). CDR3 length: 17 amino acids. The V gene's germline CDR1 is SGHDT and CDR2 YYEEEE. Trimming took off 2 bases at V and 3 bases at J, with 20 bases between the two ends. In DNA, the CDR3 is TGTGCCAGCAGCTTAGTCCTGGACAGAAACATTTACACTGAAGCTTTCTTT. Its protein product is CASSLVLDRNIYTEAFF.

The chain employs TRBV30 and TRBJ2-7; the match to TRBD1 covers 9 bases. The V and J ends lost 5 bases and 6 bases, in that order; junction bases with no gene match: 14. The germline V gene has CDR1 GTSNPN and CDR2 SVGIG (reference sequence). This CDR3 comprises 15 residues. The CDR3 DNA follows: TGTGCCTGGGGGGGAACCGGGACAGGGTCGGGCGAGCAGTACTTC. It encodes CAWGGTGTGSGEQYF.

The chain is built from TRBV27 and TRBJ1-2; 9 bases match TRBD1. CDR1 and CDR2 from the germline V gene are MNHEY and SMNVEV (reference sequence). This CDR3 region has 14 residues. Trimming took 4 bases from V and 6 from J; bases not matched to a gene: 6. CDR3 DNA sequence: TGTGCCAGCAGTTCCTTGACAGGGGGTAATGGCTACACCTTC. Translating it yields CASSSLTGGNGYTF.

The V call is TRBV7-8, the J call TRBJ2-1; D unclear. There are 12 residues in the CDR3. Deletions cut 5 bases from V and 9 bases from J, with 11 bases between. Germline V lookup: CDR1 SGHVS, CDR2 FQNEAQ. CDR3 in amino acids: CASSLGTVEQFF. As DNA, the CDR3 is TGTGCCAGCAGCCTCGGTACGGTTGAGCAGTTCTTC.

The rearrangement links TRBV10-3 to TRBJ1-2, with a tentative D call TRBD1 (5 bases). The germline V gene encodes CDR1 ENHRY and CDR2 SYGVKD. The germline V and J ends were trimmed by 7 bases and 8 bases, with 17 bases remaining between them. The CDR3 spans 13 residues. The CDR3 bases are TGTGCCATCACGGACACCGAAAAGACGGGCTACACCTTC. Protein sequence: CAITDTEKTGYTF.